This T cell receptor (beta chain) was found in a study of blood T cell repertoires in COVID-19. Produced via immunoSEQ multiplex PCR; TCRdb's table is partial and in-frame only. The top ten clones hold 2.3% of a sample with 220,000 or so clones, about four fifths of them seen once. This CDR3 contains 15 residues. The J segment lost 0 bases and the V segment lost 7 bases, leaving 9 bases of the junction unmatched. Looked up from germline, CDR1 is SGHRS and CDR2 is YFSETQ. The genes are TRBV5-1 and TRBJ1-1, with 7 bases that match TRBD1. The source is a woman aged 55-75 years with acute or convalescent COVID-19. The material sequenced was peripheral blood. CDR3 region: CASYDRDSLNTEAFF. The CDR3 region has the DNA TGCGCCAGCTATGACCGGGACAGCTTGAACACTGAAGCTTTCTTT.